The present T cell receptor (beta chain) was sequenced within a study of cytomegalovirus exposure and HLA in healthy donors. In the PCR, 60 Vbeta and 13 Jbeta primers were used. Measured with immunoSEQ multiplex PCR; TCRdb has only the in-frame clones, and not every one. The sample contains approximately 130,000 clones, 81% of which appear only once. The study's findings and limits: An analysis done earlier found most TCR beta V segments productive about 87% or about 30% of the time. V- and J-gene trimming of TCR beta was linked (in a later analysis) to a missense DCLRE1C variant. Sequencing artifact likely explains a cluster of highly shared sequence variants.

Note on this clone: As yet, its antigen is unknown.

The CDR3 contains 15 residues. Deletions cut 5 bases from V and 0 bases from J, with 14 bases between. Per germline, CDR1 SGHTS and CDR2 YDEGEE. The chain carries TRBV5-8 and TRBJ1-2; D is possibly TRBD1 (6 bases). Sequenced material: PBMCs. The receptor was isolated from a man in his late teens or twenties in good health and CMV-seronegative. CDR3: CASSRTVNTNYGYTF. In DNA, the CDR3 is TGTGCCAGCAGTCGGACAGTAAACACTAACTATGGCTACACCTTC.